The text below deals with one TCR beta chain. This entry comes from a study of blood T cell repertoires in COVID-19. Libraries were prepared by immunoSEQ multiplex PCR; TCRdb keeps only in-frame clonotypes and omits some of them. The sample contains around 63,000 clones, around 86% of which appear only once. The clonotype originates from a woman over 75 with acute or convalescent COVID-19. The sample consisted of peripheral blood.

CDR3 sequence: CASRGYRGRDQPQHF. The DNA of the CDR3 is TGTGCCAGCAGGGGTTACAGGGGAAGAGATCAGCCCCAGCATTTT. The genes are TRBV2 and TRBJ1-5, with TRBD1 identical over 7 bases. Germline CDR1 and CDR2: SNHLY and FYNNEI. The trim removed 6 bases at V and 5 bases at J, leaving 10 bases unmatched. This CDR3 contains 15 residues.